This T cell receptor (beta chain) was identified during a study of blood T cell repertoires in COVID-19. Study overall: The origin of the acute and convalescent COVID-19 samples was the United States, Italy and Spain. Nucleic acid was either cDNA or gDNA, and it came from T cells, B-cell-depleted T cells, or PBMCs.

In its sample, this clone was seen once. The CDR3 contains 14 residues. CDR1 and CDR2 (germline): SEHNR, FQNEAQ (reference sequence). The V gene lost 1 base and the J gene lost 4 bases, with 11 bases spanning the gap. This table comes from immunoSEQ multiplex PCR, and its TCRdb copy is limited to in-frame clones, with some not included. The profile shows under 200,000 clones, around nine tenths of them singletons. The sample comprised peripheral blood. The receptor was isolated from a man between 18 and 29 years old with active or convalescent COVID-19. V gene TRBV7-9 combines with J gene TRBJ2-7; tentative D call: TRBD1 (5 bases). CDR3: CASSLEWGRYEQYF. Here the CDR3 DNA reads TGTGCCAGCAGCTTAGAATGGGGCAGATACGAGCAGTACTTC.